The next 5 T cell receptor beta chains were all read from a single sample in a study of chemoradiotherapy in HPV16-positive cancers. The data were produced by immunoSEQ multiplex PCR, yet TCRdb's version contains in-frame clones alone and is incomplete. There are around 3,200 clones in the sample; around 94% occur only once, and roughly 2% lies in the top ten. This sample was taken from a patient who underwent chemoradiotherapy. These receptor sequences come from a human donor with HPV-associated anogenital cancer.

The gene calls are TRBV19 and TRBJ1-1, with D uncertain. The CDR3 length is 13 residues. Germline V CDR1 and CDR2: LNHDA, SQIVND (reference sequence). Trimming stripped 6 bases from V and 1 base from J, with 9 bases between. The CDR3: CASSPTRNTEAFF. The CDR3 region has the DNA TGTGCCAGTAGCCCGACAAGGAACACTGAAGCTTTCTTT.

The chain links TRBV5-6 to TRBJ2-1; D is unresolved. Germline CDR1 SGHDT, CDR2 YYEEEE. CDR3 length: 16 amino acids. V lost 1 base and J lost 3, with 14 bases in between. For the CDR3, the DNA is TGTGCCAGCAGCTTGCTTTCTCCAAAATACTACAATGAGCAGTTCTTC. Translation: CASSLLSPKYYNEQFF.

This clone appeared a single time. This rearrangement joins TRBV2 to TRBJ1-1; D is ambiguous. Germline CDR1 SNHLY, CDR2 FYNNEI. V lost 3 bases and J lost 0, with 11 bases in between. The CDR3 loop spans 15 amino acids. DNA of the CDR3: TGTGCCAGCAGTGACCTTCACGGCCTGAACACTGAAGCTTTCTTT. Translating gives CASSDLHGLNTEAFF.

This sequence joins TRBV27 and TRBJ1-2; 9 positions match TRBD1. CDR1 and CDR2 (germline): MNHEY, SMNVEV (reference sequence). V trimming: 5 bases; J trimming: 7 bases; junction bases outside the gene matches: 2. CDR3 size: 12 residues. This CDR3 is CASSRTGAGYTF. CDR3 DNA sequence: TGTGCCAGCAGTCGGACAGGGGCTGGCTACACCTTC.

V is TRBV2 and J is TRBJ1-2; weak D call: TRBD1 (6 bases). The CDR3 contains 12 residues. Germline V lookup: CDR1 SNHLY, CDR2 FYNNEI. V dropped 5 bases and J dropped 4 bases, with 8 bases sitting between them. For the CDR3, the DNA is TGTGCCAGCAGTATCAGGGGCTATGGCTACACCTTC. The encoded protein is CASSIRGYGYTF. The variable domain in full, completed from reference TRBV2 and TRBJ1-2, reads EPEVTQTPSHQVTQMGQEVILRCVPISNHLYFYWYRQILGQKVEFLVSFYNNEISEKSEIFDDQFSVERPDGSNFTLKIRSTKLEDSAMYFCASSIRGYGYTFGSGTRLTVV.